Detailed here is one T cell receptor beta chain. Everyone who took part was roughly 18 to 100 years old, and they came from about 23 US areas. The sample originates from a study of blood T cell repertoires in COVID-19. CDR1 SGHNT and CDR2 YENEEA come from the germline V gene. The CDR3 has 18 amino acids. The germline V and J ends were trimmed by 4 bases and 3 bases, with 22 bases remaining between them. Authors' data handling: Reference gene primer amplification gave nucleated cell count estimates. Here immunoSEQ multiplex PCR was the method, and the copy in TCRdb shows in-frame clones only, minus some. V and J calls and clone size are copied from that table; D and trimming were computed from the DNA. This sample yields 220,000 or so clones, of which around 90% are seen a single time; roughly 16% belongs to the top ten.

The V call is TRBV11-3, the J call TRBJ2-1, with D tentatively TRBD2 (7 bases). Sequencing was performed on PBMCs or T cells enriched from blood (not recorded which). This sequence was found in a man younger than 40 who had been exposed to COVID-19. CDR3 protein: CASSSRRGQQGFYNEQFF. The DNA for the CDR3 is TGTGCCAGCAGCTCGAGGCGGGGGCAACAGGGATTCTACAATGAGCAGTTCTTC.